The 20 T cell receptor beta chains below come from one sample, sequenced in a study of human T cells and chemical hapten exposure. TCRdb processed the RACE reads anew with MiXCR; each CDR3 protein has one entry. The repertoire holds about 170,000 distinct CDR3 sequences, with approximately 30% as singletons. Indicated time point: patch test 3, about 24 weeks after DPC sensitization. Treatment noted: therapeutic diphenylcyclopropenone sensitization with weekly scalp DPC. Source: whole blood, taken in connection with sensitization to the hapten diphenylcyclopropenone (DPC). The receptors were gathered from a woman aged 18-29 years with alopecia areata. Some clones in this sample may be carry-over from other donors' samples.

This clonotype has only a few counts. The chain employs TRBV7-3 and TRBJ2-5; tentatively, D is TRBD2 (6 bases). The CDR3 contains 14 residues. V was trimmed by 4 bases and J by 4 bases, leaving 13 bases between them. The germline CDR1 and CDR2 sequences are SGHTA and FQGTGA. The CDR3 bases are TGTGCCAGCAGCTCAAGGGCGGGGAGAGAGACCCAGTACTTC. It translates to CASSSRAGRETQYF.

This chain links TRBV20-1 with TRBJ2-1, with no clear D. Trimming removed 4 bases from V and 6 bases from J, with 10 bases in between. The CDR3 length is 12 residues. Germline lookup yields CDR1 DFQATT and CDR2 SNEGSKA (reference sequence). CDR3 protein: CSATRTANEQFF. CDR3 in DNA: TGCAGTGCTACACGAACTGCCAATGAGCAGTTCTTC.

This clonotype came up a few times. J is TRBJ2-1 and V is TRBV29-1, with 8 nucleotides matching TRBD2. The germline V gene has CDR1 SQVTM and CDR2 ANQGSEA. The CDR3 has 13 amino acids. J gave up 10 bases and V 6 bases, and 11 bases lay outside the gene matches. This CDR3 is CSVRAGADMEQFF. The CDR3 bases are TGCAGCGTGAGAGCGGGGGCGGATATGGAGCAGTTCTTC.

The chain couples TRBV5-1 to TRBJ1-2; 8 positions agree with TRBD1. The CDR3 has 18 residues. Trimming cost V 4 bases and J 0 bases; bases outside gene matches: 14. Germline loops: CDR1 SGHRS, CDR2 YFSETQ. The CDR3 loop reads CASSPAGQDRGPNYGYTF. The CDR3 DNA sequence: TGCGCCAGCAGCCCAGCAGGGCAAGACAGGGGTCCTAACTATGGCTACACCTTC.

In its sample, this clonotype was seen a few times. The genes are TRBV19 and TRBJ2-1, with 12 positions matching TRBD2. This CDR3 spans 16 amino acids. Germline values: CDR1 LNHDA, CDR2 SQIVND (reference sequence). V lost 3 bases to trimming and J lost 5 bases; unmatched junction nucleotides: 5. The CDR3 sequence: CASSIGTSGPDNEQFF. The CDR3 DNA reads as TGTGCCAGTAGTATCGGGACTAGCGGGCCAGACAATGAGCAGTTCTTC.

The chain joins TRBV20-1 to TRBJ2-5, with 7 bases lining up with TRBD2. Trimming at V came to 6 bases and at J to 1 base, leaving 8 bases not matched to a gene. The CDR3 has 14 amino acids. CDR1 DFQATT and CDR2 SNEGSKA come from the germline V gene (reference sequence). CDR3 protein: CSAGAGATQETQYF. The CDR3 DNA is TGCAGTGCCGGTGCGGGAGCCACCCAAGAGACCCAGTACTTC.

The table lists this clonotype with a few counts. J is TRBJ2-7 and V is TRBV3-1; TRBD2 matches 11 bases. Germline V gene sequence: CDR1 LGHDT, CDR2 YNNKEL (reference sequence). Trimming cost V 3 bases and J 5 bases; bases outside gene matches: 0. CDR3 size: 13 residues. CDR3 coding DNA: TGTGCCAGCAGCCAGACTAGCGGGAACGAGCAGTACTTC. This codes for CASSQTSGNEQYF.

This clonotype was seen a few times. The V call is TRBV7-2, the J call TRBJ1-6; D not certain. The CDR3 covers 12 residues. The germline gives CDR1 SGHTA, CDR2 FQGNSA. V lost 8 bases and J 10 bases, leaving 12 bases between the germline ends. The CDR3 DNA reads as TGTGCCAGCGCTAGGGATGGGTCACCCCTCCACTTT. It is translated as CASARDGSPLHF.

The rearrangement uses TRBV7-2 and TRBJ2-1; 12 bases align to TRBD2. Germline CDR1 reads SGHTA; CDR2 reads FQGNSA. The CDR3 is made up of 19 amino acids. The CDR3 here is CVASRAPLAGGGTYNEQFF. CDR3 DNA: TGTGTCGCCAGCAGGGCCCCTCTAGCGGGAGGGGGCACCTACAATGAGCAGTTCTTC.

This clonotype turned up a few times. This sequence joins TRBV9 and TRBJ2-2, with TRBD1 matching 7 bases. Germline V gene lookup returns CDR1 SGDLS and CDR2 YYNGEE. V lost 4 bases, J lost 1 base, and 4 bases stayed unmatched. This CDR3 comprises 15 residues. The CDR3 bases are TGTGCCAGCAGCATTGGGACAGTGAACACCGGGGAGCTGTTTTTT. Protein: CASSIGTVNTGELFF.

This clonotype appeared a few times. The rearrangement uses TRBV12-3 or TRBV12-4 and TRBJ2-1; D is unclear. This CDR3 is built from 14 residues. V was clipped by 5 bases and J by 0 bases, with 8 bases between them. The CDR3 loop reads CASSPVSSYNEQFF. The DNA for the CDR3 is TGTGCCAGCAGTCCAGTAAGCTCCTACAATGAGCAGTTCTTC.

The chain links TRBV27 to TRBJ2-5; D may be TRBD1 or TRBD2 (6 bases each). The CDR3 covers 14 residues. Trimming shortened V by 2 bases and J by 5 bases, and 12 bases separated the two germline ends. Germline V gene sequence: CDR1 MNHEY, CDR2 SMNVEV (reference sequence). CDR3 sequence (DNA): TGTGCCAGCAGTTTAACGGGGGCAGTGGAGACCCAGTACTTC. Protein: CASSLTGAVETQYF.

This chain links TRBV5-1 with TRBJ1-2; 8 bases fit TRBD1. The trim removed 5 bases at V and 8 bases at J, leaving 5 bases unmatched. CDR3 size: 12 residues. Per the germline V gene, CDR1 is SGHRS and CDR2 is YFSETQ. DNA for the CDR3: TGCGCCAGCAGGTCGACAGGGGACGGCTACACCTTC. This encodes CASRSTGDGYTF. The full variable domain, completed using reference TRBV5-1 and TRBJ1-2, is KAGVTQTPRYLIKTRGQQVTLSCSPISGHRSVSWYQQTPGQGLQFLFEYFSETQRNKGNFPGRFSGRQFSNSRSEMNVSTLELGDSALYLCASRSTGDGYTFGSGTRLTVV.

V is TRBV29-1 and J is TRBJ2-2; perhaps D is TRBD1 or TRBD2 (6 bases each). Looked up from germline, CDR1 is SQVTM and CDR2 is ANQGSEA. This CDR3 has 15 amino acids. The germline V and J ends were trimmed by 6 bases and 5 bases, with 19 bases remaining between them. CDR3: CSVRRAQGETGELFF. CDR3 nucleotide sequence: TGCAGCGTCAGGAGGGCACAGGGTGAAACCGGGGAGCTGTTTTTT.

This clonotype was counted only a few times. V is TRBV15 and J is TRBJ2-3, with D perhaps matching TRBD1 or TRBD2 (5 bases each). CDR3 length equals 13 residues. The germline V and J ends were trimmed by 8 bases and 1 base, with 10 bases remaining between them. Germline assignment: CDR1 LNHNV and CDR2 YYDKDF (reference sequence). CDR3 coding DNA: TGTGCCACCCGACGAGGGGGCACAGATACGCAGTATTTT. Translation: CATRRGGTDTQYF.

The rearrangement links TRBV6-5 to TRBJ2-5, with TRBD2 matching 10 bases. The length of the CDR3 is 15 residues. V lost 3 bases to trimming and J lost 5 bases; unmatched junction nucleotides: 6. Germline-derived CDR1 and CDR2 are MNHEY and SVGAGI. In DNA form, the CDR3 reads TGTGCCAGCAGTTATGTAGCGGGGGGACGGGAGACCCAGTACTTC. Protein product: CASSYVAGGRETQYF.

The chain carries TRBV7-9 and TRBJ2-3, with 12 bases that match TRBD2. CDR1 and CDR2 from the germline V gene are SEHNR and FQNEAQ (reference sequence). Trimming removed 8 bases from V and 0 bases from J; junction bases left unmatched: 12. This CDR3 contains 18 residues. CDR3 amino acids: CASGQIVLAGGSTDTQYF. CDR3 DNA sequence: TGTGCCAGCGGGCAAATTGTGCTAGCGGGGGGGAGCACAGATACGCAGTATTTT. Based on the CDR3 plus reference TRBV7-9 and TRBJ2-3, the full variable domain is DTGVSQNPRHKITKRGQNVTFRCDPISEHNRLYWYRQTLGQGPEFLTYFQNEAQLEKSRLLSDRFSAERPKGSFSTLEIQRTEQGDSAMYLCASGQIVLAGGSTDTQYFGPGTRLTVL.

This chain links TRBV29-1 with TRBJ2-7; D is unresolved. CDR3 size: 13 residues. Germline V gene sequence: CDR1 SQVTM, CDR2 ANQGSEA. The germline V and J ends were trimmed by 3 bases and 6 bases, with 15 bases remaining between them. The CDR3 sequence is CSVDNPLAPEQYF. The CDR3 DNA follows: TGCAGCGTTGACAACCCCCTGGCCCCCGAGCAGTACTTC.

This clonotype was seen only a few times. CDR3 loop: CSVEPDTEAFF. The CDR3 nucleotides read TGCAGCGTTGAGCCCGACACTGAAGCTTTCTTT. The chain links TRBV29-1 to TRBJ1-1; the D is unclear. CDR1 is SQVTM and CDR2 is ANQGSEA in the germline V gene. The CDR3 runs to 11 residues. Between the trimmed V and J ends, which lost 3 bases and 3 bases, there was a span of 5 bases.

This clonotype was observed a handful of times. This sequence joins TRBV24-1 and TRBJ1-1; a possible D gene is TRBD1 (5 bases). The CDR3 spans 13 residues. Trimming removed 7 bases from V and 8 bases from J, with 16 bases in between. Looked up from germline, CDR1 is KGHDR and CDR2 is SFDVKD. CDR3: CATRRSGSPEAFF. In nucleotides, the CDR3 is TGTGCCACCAGGAGGTCAGGGTCCCCCGAAGCTTTCTTT.